The entry below gives a single T cell receptor (beta chain) sequence along with its context. Its antigen remains unidentified. Each HIV participant was treated in the United States. The V gene lost 1 base and the J gene lost 0 bases, with 5 bases spanning the gap. Germline loops: CDR1 SGDLS, CDR2 YYNGEE. The length of the CDR3 is 14 residues. immunoSEQ v3.0 was run at survey level. Generated by immunoSEQ multiplex PCR, the TCRdb table keeps only in-frame clones and is missing some. Here the sample spans 30,000 to 35,000 clones, 75% to 85% being singletons. This sample is part of a study of long-term antiretroviral therapy in people with HIV. Whole-study findings and limits: Repertoire dominance by clones expanded before ART was seen at all time points. Sampling of blood ran from 2004 to 2017, and older ART regimens were possibly in use. HIV repertoires spanned narrower CDR3 length ranges than controls.

This specimen was unsorted PBMCs, taken 1.9 years after starting antiretroviral therapy. The rearrangement links TRBV9 to TRBJ1-3; D not resolved. The source is a man aged 18 to 29 with HIV. The CDR3 coding sequence is TGTGCCAGCAGCGTATTAAGCTCTGGAAACACCATATATTTT. Protein product: CASSVLSSGNTIYF. The whole variable domain, remainder taken from reference TRBV9 and TRBJ1-3, is DSGVTQTPKHLITATGQRVTLRCSPRSGDLSVYWYQQSLDQGLQFLIQYYNGEERAKGNILERFSAQQFPDLHSELNLSSLELGDSALYFCASSVLSSGNTIYFGEGSWLTVV.